This is a list of T cell receptor beta chains from one sample in a study of blood T cell repertoires in COVID-19. Some clones are missing from TCRdb's copy, which holds only in-frame ones; the method was immunoSEQ multiplex PCR. Of about 200,000 clones listed, 75% to 90% are singletons. The sequenced sample was peripheral blood. These receptors all stem from a man aged 35-49 years with acute or convalescent COVID-19. Both conserved end residues are trimmed from each CDR3.

J gene | V gene | CDR3 protein
TRBJ1-1 | TRBV12-3/TRBV12-4 | ASSLGIQGEAF
TRBJ1-3 | TRBV7-2 | ASSYRQGASGNTIY
TRBJ2-2 | TRBV2 | ASSLRGVNTGELF
TRBJ1-1 | TRBV3-1/TRBV3-2 | ASSQGQVLNTEAF
TRBJ2-1 | TRBV4-3 | ASSRKEGYNLF
TRBJ2-2 | TRBV2 | ASKAGVNTGELF
TRBJ2-3 | TRBV19 | ASSIKVAGGSTDTQY
TRBJ1-1 | TRBV6-5 | ASSQQGAWGDAF
TRBJ2-7 | TRBV5-1 | ASSLGQGAWQY
TRBJ2-1 | TRBV7-9 | ASSPGGPFSHEQF
TRBJ2-5 | TRBV6-1 | ASSEVWPDQETQY
TRBJ2-7 | TRBV5-1 | ASSFLAGGLEQY
TRBJ2-1 | TRBV7-3 | ASSLEAGGGEQF
TRBJ1-6 | TRBV7-9 | ASRLGGADSPLH
TRBJ2-7 | TRBV7-2 | ASSLVWGAYEQY
TRBJ2-7 | TRBV7-9 | ASSPADRGYEQY
TRBJ1-2 | TRBV5-1 | ASTTGGNYGYT
TRBJ2-7 | TRBV14 | ASSQDEGVFSYEQY
TRBJ1-2 | TRBV28 | ASSLGQGAYGYT
TRBJ1-4 | TRBV2 | AIQGQADEKLF
TRBJ2-7 | TRBV19 | ASTRDRSSYEQY
TRBJ1-5 | TRBV30 | AWSSWTGSLSSNQPQH
TRBJ2-3 | TRBV5-1 | ASSSDLAGGTDTQY
TRBJ2-2 | TRBV11-2 | ASSSGLLNTGELF
TRBJ2-7 | TRBV14 | ASSRDRDNEQY
TRBJ2-3 | TRBV10-2 | ASTPTDTQY
TRBJ1-6 | TRBV2 | ASSETTGSPLH
TRBJ2-1 | TRBV29-1 | SVEDQAGSDEQF
TRBJ1-1 | TRBV29-1 | SVVQGIEGTEAF
TRBJ2-1 | TRBV7-2 | ASSPRLANEQF
TRBJ1-5 | TRBV5-6 | ASSSTGGGNQPQH
TRBJ2-5 | TRBV3-1/TRBV3-2 | ASSSRTSGLETQY
TRBJ2-3 | TRBV11-2 | ASSLPQGPTDTQY
TRBJ2-1 | TRBV7-2 | ASSLPTLRDEQF
TRBJ1-4 | TRBV10-1 | ASSDGGQGGEKLF
TRBJ2-5 | TRBV30 | AWTSGGLRETQY
TRBJ2-7 | TRBV15 | ATSGPGTVNYEQY
TRBJ2-3 | TRBV2 | ASSDLGTSGGATDTQY
TRBJ2-7 | TRBV7-8 | ASSQGPPYSGGYRDEQY
TRBJ1-5 | TRBV3-1/TRBV3-2 | ASSQDRGQGVNSNQPQH
TRBJ1-2 | TRBV2 | ASSQDGPGGGYT
TRBJ2-3 | TRBV3-1/TRBV3-2 | ASSPRGGAGTDTQY
TRBJ1-5 | TRBV4-1 | ASSQEDRVNQPQH
TRBJ2-2 | TRBV12-5 | ASGLSSGGAGGELF
TRBJ2-7 | TRBV6-1 | ASSEIGGAYEQY
TRBJ2-1 | TRBV5-1 | ASSLSGGQYNEQF
TRBJ1-2 | TRBV6-6 | ASSLSGTSRGYT
TRBJ1-2 | TRBV18 | ASSRGDGYT
TRBJ1-4 | TRBV7-9 | ASSSGASGKLF
TRBJ2-2 | TRBV5-1 | ASHGGRSNTGELF